These T cell receptor beta chains were read from a single sample in a study of T-cell memory formation after mild COVID-19. TCRdb reprocessed the 5' RACE reads with MiXCR, giving one entry per CDR3 protein. The sample lists 200,000 to 250,000 distinct CDR3 sequences; 9.5% were seen once. The specimen sequenced was PBMCs or a T cell subset sorted from them (not recorded which). The receptors were gathered from a young man who had mild COVID-19 (a few samples of this study predate the infection). Cell type and time point are not known. The CDR3 runs from the conserved cysteine through the conserved F or W. The order of the fields is D gene, V gene, clone size, J gene, CDR3 DNA, CDR3 protein. The D gene is left open where the match is weak. Size values are once, few and many counts, or a class for expanded clones, and some rows have none.

d_gene: .; v_gene: TRBV12-3/TRBV12-4; abundance: few; j_gene: TRBJ1-3; CDR3nt: TGTGCCAGCAGTTCAGGGGCCCGGTTGGACGCTGGAAACACCATATATTTT; CDR3aa: CASSSGARLDAGNTIYF
d_gene: .; v_gene: TRBV5-1; abundance: .; j_gene: TRBJ1-1; CDR3nt: TGCGCCAGCAGCTTGGAGGCGGGGGACGCTTTCTTT; CDR3aa: CASSLEAGDAFF
d_gene: .; v_gene: TRBV18; abundance: few; j_gene: TRBJ2-1; CDR3nt: TGTGCCAGCTCACCCGCAGTCCGCTCCTACAATGAGCAGTTCTTC; CDR3aa: CASSPAVRSYNEQFF
d_gene: .; v_gene: TRBV29-1; abundance: .; j_gene: TRBJ2-3; CDR3nt: TGCAGCGTTTTTTGGAGCACAGATACGCAGTATTTT; CDR3aa: CSVFWSTDTQYF
d_gene: .; v_gene: TRBV7-9; abundance: .; j_gene: TRBJ2-5; CDR3nt: TGTGCCAGCAGCCCTATTGGGACCCACCGCGAGGAGACCCAGTACTTC; CDR3aa: CASSPIGTHREETQYF
d_gene: TRBD1; v_gene: TRBV12-3/TRBV12-4; abundance: .; j_gene: TRBJ1-5; CDR3nt: TGTGCCAGCAGTTTAGCGCCCGGACAGGGCTGGCCCCAGCATTTT; CDR3aa: CASSLAPGQGWPQHF
d_gene: .; v_gene: TRBV6-5; abundance: many; j_gene: TRBJ1-6; CDR3nt: TGTGCCAGCAGTTACTCGATAATAGGGGGTTCACCCCTCCACTTT; CDR3aa: CASSYSIIGGSPLHF
d_gene: TRBD2; v_gene: TRBV5-1; abundance: many; j_gene: TRBJ2-2; CDR3nt: TGCGCCAGCCGCAGGGTTGCGGGGGCCGGGGAGCTGTTTTTT; CDR3aa: CASRRVAGAGELFF
d_gene: TRBD1; v_gene: TRBV7-8; abundance: .; j_gene: TRBJ1-2; CDR3nt: TGTGCCAGCAGCTCGCAGGGGGCGACTAACTATGGCTACACCTTC; CDR3aa: CASSSQGATNYGYTF
d_gene: TRBD2; v_gene: TRBV20-1; abundance: few; j_gene: TRBJ2-1; CDR3nt: TGCAGTGCGTCCGAGCGGACTAGCGGGGGGGATGAGCAGTTCTTC; CDR3aa: CSASERTSGGDEQFF
d_gene: .; v_gene: TRBV6-2/TRBV6-3; abundance: many; j_gene: TRBJ2-5; CDR3nt: TGTGCCAGCAGACAGCACAACCAAGAGACCCAGTACTTC; CDR3aa: CASRQHNQETQYF
d_gene: .; v_gene: TRBV5-5; abundance: many; j_gene: TRBJ2-1; CDR3nt: TGTGCCAGCAGGACCTTCAGCTCCTACAATGAGCAGTTCTTC; CDR3aa: CASRTFSSYNEQFF
d_gene: .; v_gene: TRBV3-1; abundance: many; j_gene: TRBJ1-1; CDR3nt: TGTGCCAGCAGCCAAGTACGGCTGACGGGCGCTGAAGCTTTCTTT; CDR3aa: CASSQVRLTGAEAFF
d_gene: TRBD1; v_gene: TRBV28; abundance: few; j_gene: TRBJ1-5; CDR3nt: TGTGCCAGCAGGGACGGACAGGGGCGGCAGCCCCAGCATTTT; CDR3aa: CASRDGQGRQPQHF
d_gene: .; v_gene: TRBV7-2; abundance: many; j_gene: TRBJ2-5; CDR3nt: TGTGCCAGCAGCCTAACGAGGGGAGGATGGGTAGAGACCCAGTACTTC; CDR3aa: CASSLTRGGWVETQYF
d_gene: .; v_gene: TRBV4-1; abundance: .; j_gene: TRBJ2-2; CDR3nt: TGCGCCAGCAGCCCCGGCCCGAACAGGACCCCGAACACCGGGGAGCTGTTTTTT; CDR3aa: CASSPGPNRTPNTGELFF
d_gene: TRBD1; v_gene: TRBV4-3; abundance: many; j_gene: TRBJ2-1; CDR3nt: TGCGCCAGCAGCCAATCGTGGGACAGGGGCTACAATGAGCAGTTCTTC; CDR3aa: CASSQSWDRGYNEQFF
d_gene: .; v_gene: TRBV5-1; abundance: few; j_gene: TRBJ2-7; CDR3nt: TGCGCCAGCAGCTTGGTCGGGGACGAGCAGTACTTC; CDR3aa: CASSLVGDEQYF
d_gene: .; v_gene: TRBV20-1; abundance: few; j_gene: TRBJ2-3; CDR3nt: TGCAGTGCCCTTAGCACAGATACGCATACGCAGTATTTT; CDR3aa: CSALSTDTHTQYF
d_gene: TRBD2; v_gene: TRBV9; abundance: .; j_gene: TRBJ2-5; CDR3nt: TGTGCCAGCAGCGTAGCAGCGGGGGTGGGAGAGACCCAGTACTTC; CDR3aa: CASSVAAGVGETQYF